The 25 T cell receptor beta chains below all came from one sample that was sequenced in a study of early T cells in non-severe SARS-CoV-2 infection. MiXCR, applied by TCRdb to the 5' RACE reads, yields one record per CDR3 protein. The profile shows about 60,000 distinct CDR3 sequences, around 18% of them singletons. Specimen: whole blood, collected at baseline. The receptor source for this set is an adult who was a healthcare worker with PCR-confirmed SARS-CoV-2 infection or an uninfected control (not recorded which).

This clonotype came up a few times. This chain links TRBV7-7 with TRBJ2-6; D not certain. The V end lost 8 bases, the J end lost 1 base, and 6 bases lay between the germline ends. This CDR3 has 13 amino acids. Per germline, CDR1 SSHAT and CDR2 FNYEAQ (reference sequence). DNA of the CDR3: TGTGCCAGCGGTAATTCTGGGGCCAACGTCCTGACTTTC. This codes for CASGNSGANVLTF.

The chain recombines TRBV5-1 with TRBJ2-2; 10 bases are a match to TRBD1. In germline, CDR1 is SGHRS, CDR2 YFSETQ. This CDR3 is built from 15 residues. The V segment lost 5 bases and the J segment 6 bases; nucleotides outside the gene matches: 7. CDR3 bases: TGCGCCAGCAGTACCGGGACAGGGGTCCCCGGGGAGCTGTTTTTT. It encodes CASSTGTGVPGELFF.

The chain couples TRBV2 to TRBJ1-2; D is perhaps TRBD1 (5 bases). Germline V gene sequence: CDR1 SNHLY, CDR2 FYNNEI. This CDR3 has 22 amino acids. V gave up 0 bases and J gave up 2 bases, with 31 bases separating them. CDR3 sequence: CASSEALFLPRGDRRKNYGYTF. For the CDR3, the DNA is TGTGCCAGCAGTGAAGCGCTTTTTCTCCCCCGGGGGGACCGACGAAAGAACTATGGCTACACCTTC. Combining the CDR3 with reference TRBV2 and TRBJ1-2 gives the whole variable domain EPEVTQTPSHQVTQMGQEVILRCVPISNHLYFYWYRQILGQKVEFLVSFYNNEISEKSEIFDDQFSVERPDGSNFTLKIRSTKLEDSAMYFCASSEALFLPRGDRRKNYGYTFGSGTRLTVV.

This chain uses TRBV11-2 with TRBJ2-5, with 12 bases matching TRBD1. The CDR3 is 16 residues long. The V gene's germline CDR1 is SGHAT and CDR2 FQNNGV. V dropped 4 bases and J dropped 4; count of bases not matched to a gene: 7. The CDR3: CASSSTGTGGGETQYF. CDR3 bases: TGTGCCAGCAGCTCAACCGGGACAGGGGGCGGAGAGACCCAGTACTTC.

The genes are TRBV7-9 and TRBJ1-3; D is undetermined. Germline assignment: CDR1 SEHNR and CDR2 FQNEAQ (reference sequence). The CDR3 loop spans 16 amino acids. V was shortened by 5 bases and J by 0 bases, with 14 bases between the two germline ends. The CDR3, as DNA: TGTGCCAGCAGCCCTTCCCTCGGGAACTCTGGAAACACCATATATTTT. Its protein product is CASSPSLGNSGNTIYF.

The chain is built from TRBV4-2 and TRBJ1-2; D is uncertain. This CDR3 is built from 14 residues. Germline values: CDR1 LGHNA, CDR2 YNFKEQ. Trimming removed 0 bases at V and 8 bases at J, with 13 bases between. CDR3 coding DNA: TGTGCCAGCAGCCAAGATTTGTCGGGGAAGGGCTACACCTTC. It yields the protein CASSQDLSGKGYTF.

The V and J genes are TRBV10-1 and TRBJ1-1; TRBD1 matches at 9 bases. V shed 7 bases, J shed 1 base, and the junction held 1 base outside the gene matches. CDR3 length: 13 amino acids. CDR1 is WNHNN, CDR2 SYGVQD, per germline (reference sequence). The CDR3 DNA reads TGCGCCAGCAAGGGACAGGGGAACACTGAAGCTTTCTTT. Translating it yields CASKGQGNTEAFF.

The table lists this clonotype with a few counts. The rearrangement uses TRBV19 and TRBJ2-3; 14 bases fit TRBD2. V lost 5 bases, J lost 5 bases, and 15 bases stayed unmatched. The germline gives CDR1 LNHDA, CDR2 SQIVND (reference sequence). This CDR3 spans 19 amino acids. CDR3 sequence (DNA): TGTGCCAGTAGTCGAACCCCGCCGGGACTAGCGGGAGTACAAGATACGCAGTATTTT. Translation: CASSRTPPGLAGVQDTQYF. Looking up the rest from reference TRBV19 and TRBJ2-3 gives the full variable domain: DGGITQSPKYLFRKEGQNVTLSCEQNLNHDAMYWYRQDPGQGLRLIYYSQIVNDFQKGDIAEGYSVSREKKESFPLTVTSAQKNPTAFYLCASSRTPPGLAGVQDTQYFGPGTRLTVL.

This chain joins TRBV7-6 and TRBJ2-1, with TRBD2 matching 13 bases. Germline-derived CDR1 and CDR2 are SGHVS and FNYEAQ. The CDR3 has 17 amino acids. Trimming at V came to 5 bases and at J to 1 base, leaving 5 bases not matched to a gene. CDR3 sequence: CASSPRLAGGSYNEQFF. The CDR3 nucleotides are TGTGCCAGCAGCCCCAGACTAGCGGGGGGATCCTACAATGAGCAGTTCTTC.

The chain is built from TRBV6-1 and TRBJ1-5; weak D call: TRBD1 (5 bases). The V gene's germline CDR1 is MNHNS and CDR2 SASEGT. This CDR3 contains 13 residues. V was cut by 2 bases and J by 4 bases, with 6 bases left in between. CDR3 coding DNA: TGTGCCAGCAGTGAAAGGGGTAATCAGCCCCAGCATTTT. Translating gives CASSERGNQPQHF.

This rearrangement joins TRBV20-1 to TRBJ1-1, with D possibly being TRBD1 (5 bases). V lost 0 bases and J lost 5, with 22 bases in between. CDR3 size: 17 residues. Germline CDR1 and CDR2: DFQATT and SNEGSKA (reference sequence). CDR3 bases: TGCAGTGCTAGAGACCCCGTTGGCTCAGGGAGGGATACTGAAGCTTTCTTT. It translates to CSARDPVGSGRDTEAFF.

The chain couples TRBV29-1 to TRBJ2-7; no definite D call. Germline-derived CDR1 and CDR2 are SQVTM and ANQGSEA. This CDR3 is built from 13 residues. With 5 bases removed from V and 7 bases from J, the gap between germline ends came to 18 bases. Here the CDR3 reads CSVQTDRAMEQYF. The DNA of the CDR3 is TGCAGCGTTCAGACTGACCGCGCCATGGAGCAGTACTTC.

This clonotype was picked up one time. The gene calls are TRBV18 and TRBJ1-1; tentatively, D is TRBD1 (5 bases). Germline V CDR1 and CDR2: KGHSH, LQKENI. The CDR3 length is 15 residues. Deletions cut 5 bases from V and 5 bases from J, with 18 bases between. The CDR3, as DNA: TGTGCCAGCTCAGCGTTTGGGGGTTTAAGGACTGAAGCTTTCTTT. It codes for CASSAFGGLRTEAFF.

This clonotype was counted at least ten times. The chain employs TRBV2 and TRBJ2-1; 8 positions match TRBD2. With V trimmed by 7 bases and J by 7 bases, 6 bases remained unmatched. The CDR3 has 13 residues. The V gene's germline CDR1 is SNHLY and CDR2 FYNNEI. CDR3 loop: CASTLAALNEQFF. Here the CDR3 DNA reads TGTGCCAGCACACTAGCGGCTCTGAATGAGCAGTTCTTC.

This clonotype was seen only a few times. This sequence joins TRBV18 and TRBJ1-1, with TRBD1 matching 8 bases. The CDR3 extends over 14 amino acids. Germline V gene lookup returns CDR1 KGHSH and CDR2 LQKENI. V shed 5 bases, J shed 1 base, and the junction held 3 bases outside the gene matches. The CDR3 region is CASSMGQENTEAFF. The CDR3 nucleotides read TGTGCCAGCTCAATGGGACAGGAGAACACTGAAGCTTTCTTT.

The chain joins TRBV29-1 to TRBJ1-1; D is uncertain. Germline loops: CDR1 SQVTM, CDR2 ANQGSEA. CDR3 size: 10 residues. V was clipped by 4 bases and J by 7 bases, with 7 bases between them. Here the CDR3 reads CSVVQVEAFF. The CDR3 DNA reads TGCAGCGTTGTTCAGGTTGAAGCTTTCTTT.

This clonotype has ten or more counts. The rearrangement links TRBV6-1 to TRBJ2-7; 8 bases are a match to TRBD1. The CDR3 is 15 amino acids. Unmatched junction bases numbered 5, after V lost 1 base and J lost 3 bases. Per the germline V gene, CDR1 is MNHNS and CDR2 is SASEGT. CDR3 in amino acids: CASSEVTGENYEQYF. CDR3 nucleotides: TGTGCCAGCAGTGAAGTGACAGGGGAAAACTACGAGCAGTACTTC.

The chain recombines TRBV6-5 with TRBJ1-2; possibly TRBD1 for D (5 bases). V was pared by 6 bases and J by 7 bases, with 24 bases between. Germline V gene sequence: CDR1 MNHEY, CDR2 SVGAGI. The length of the CDR3 is 16 residues. As DNA, the CDR3 is TGTGCCAGCAGCCCCCGTCCGGCAGGGAAGATTTTTGGCTACACCTTC. This encodes CASSPRPAGKIFGYTF.

This clonotype was detected ten times or more. This chain connects TRBV6-1 to TRBJ1-1; TRBD1 is a possible D gene (6 bases). V was cut by 10 bases and J by 4 bases, with 16 bases left in between. Germline V gene data show CDR1 as MNHNS and CDR2 as SASEGT. The CDR3 is made up of 13 amino acids. The CDR3 sequence: CATNRAGVTEAFF. In DNA, the CDR3 is TGTGCCACCAACAGGGCCGGGGTCACTGAAGCTTTCTTT.

This rearrangement joins TRBV12-3 or TRBV12-4 to TRBJ2-5; D unresolved. The CDR3 is 13 amino acids. V lost 3 bases to trimming and J lost 5 bases, with 10 bases between them. This CDR3 reads CASSLRQRETQYF. CDR3 bases: TGTGCCAGCAGTTTGCGCCAACGGGAGACCCAGTACTTC.

This clonotype is medium-sized within its sample. The chain couples TRBV3-1 to TRBJ2-5; D is undetermined. The CDR3 contains 12 residues. In germline, CDR1 is LGHDT, CDR2 YNNKEL (reference sequence). Trimming removed 1 base from V and 5 bases from J, with 5 bases in between. This CDR3 reads CASSQGRETQYF. DNA for the CDR3: TGTGCCAGCAGCCAAGGACGGGAGACCCAGTACTTC.

In its sample, this clonotype was seen many times. J is TRBJ2-1 and V is TRBV6-2 or TRBV6-3; 11 bases match TRBD2. Germline V gives CDR1 MNHEY, CDR2 SVGEGT. The CDR3 runs to 16 residues. The V gene end was trimmed by 10 bases and the J gene end by 6 bases; junction bases not matched to a gene: 14. CDR3 DNA: TGTGCCATCCTCGACCGCACTAGCGGGAGTTTCAATGAGCAGTTCTTC. Its protein is CAILDRTSGSFNEQFF.

This clonotype was counted between two and nine times. The chain is built from TRBV27 and TRBJ2-7; D tentatively reads TRBD1 or TRBD2 (5 bases each). The V end was cut by 6 bases, the J end by 2 bases, with 17 bases between. The germline V gene has CDR1 MNHEY and CDR2 SMNVEV (reference sequence). This CDR3 spans 15 amino acids. The DNA for the CDR3 is TGTGCCAGCAGCTCGAGGGACCATCAGGCCTACGAGCAGTACTTC. Translated, it gives CASSSRDHQAYEQYF.

The J gene is TRBJ2-7, the V gene TRBV19, with D possibly TRBD2 on 6 matching bases. The CDR3 consists of 15 residues. CDR1 is LNHDA and CDR2 is SQIVND in the germline V gene (reference sequence). V was trimmed by 5 bases and J by 3 bases, leaving 17 bases between them. The CDR3 DNA sequence: TGTGCCAGTAGTCGGACGGAGGGTTCGTTCTACGAGCAGTACTTC. Protein sequence: CASSRTEGSFYEQYF.

This clonotype was detected many times. The chain has TRBV5-1 and TRBJ2-5; 8 bases align to TRBD2. V dropped 0 bases and J dropped 7; count of bases not matched to a gene: 8. Germline CDR1 SGHRS, CDR2 YFSETQ. The CDR3 runs 15 residues. The CDR3 DNA follows: TGCGCCAGCAGCTTGGCCGGGGGGGCCGTGGGGACCCAGTACTTC. Protein: CASSLAGGAVGTQYF.